This record looks at one TCR beta chain sequence and its context. This clone has just a few counts. Its antigen remains undetermined. Base qualities are not provided; no much larger clone lies one nucleotide away. The time point label here, explained by the study, means: week 3, after first cycle of checkpoint inhibitor. Blood samples were taken at two points: before treatment (T0) and at week 3 (W3), which came after the first cycle of checkpoint blockade. Except for two patients with rapid clinical progression, response was assessed 12 weeks after the first infusion by RECIST 1.1; disease control meant complete response, partial response or stable disease. Patients were excluded for prior systemic cancer treatment, concomitant immunosuppressant therapy or synchronous other active malignancies. Bulk PBMC and plasma cell-free DNA were both sequenced for TCR beta so that circulating cells and T cell turnover could be tracked. Lymphoprep and SepMate tubes were used to isolate PBMC from blood, and red cell lysis was then performed. QIAamp DNA Blood Mini kits were used to extract DNA from PBMC and sorted T cell subsets.

For every bulk PBMC sample, a fixed 350 ng of DNA was loaded. Following the manufacturer instructions, the immunoSEQ TCRb Assay kit was used to amplify TCR beta CDR3 sequences from genomic DNA. The KAPA Library Quantification Kit for Illumina platforms was used to quantify the pooled libraries by qPCR. Pooled libraries were clustered at 0.6-1.1 pM and sequenced on an Illumina NextSeq 500. The published analysis was carried out like this. TCR data were analyzed with immunoSEQ ANALYZER and the R LymphoSeq package. A rearrangement efficiency score was calculated as productive divided by the sum of productive and non-productive CDR3 sequences. Clonality was assessed using the Gini coefficient and diversity using the Renyi index at alpha=1, with pairwise comparisons between timepoints within each patient. Clonal relatedness used an edit distance of 3, and repertoire similarity used the Bhattacharyya coefficient, both computed in LymphoSeq. To classify response, a linear discriminant analysis based on week-3 changes in clonality and diversity was built using the R MASS and caret packages. Not all clones reach the TCRdb copy of this immuneACCESS table, which keeps in-frame sequences only. Checked studies attribute under half of the gap to unresolved V genes and leave the rest unexplained. From that table come the V and J calls and clone size; the DNA was used to work out D and trimming. The sample yields some 12,000 clones; 84% were counted once. The top ten clonotypes cover about 16% of the sample.

These data come from a study of blood T cell dynamics during melanoma immunotherapy (dated by TCRdb to between 2020 and 2021). For the wider study: All patients had metastatic melanoma and were given first-line pembrolizumab or nivolumab plus ipilimumab as standard of care in the United Kingdom. To identify early correlates of response, the study profiled peripheral T cell receptor repertoires in patients with metastatic melanoma before and after one cycle of checkpoint inhibitor therapy. The training cohort was made up of consecutive patients, while a further independent group of patients from the same centre was pooled to form an external validation set. The full study reports these points: Patients who later achieved disease control showed a bifurcated PBMC repertoire reorganization at W3, with increased clonality or increased diversity, unlike progressors. The study could not determine whether the T cell clones driving repertoire changes were melanoma-specific or reflected general immune activation. The relatively small sample size was acknowledged as potentially limiting generalization of the results.

The TCR originated in a human donor with melanoma. Here the sequenced sample was blood, taken from a patient treated with checkpoint blockade.

The nucleotides are TGTGCCAGCAGTTCCCGGAGGGGTAATTCACCCCTCCACTTT. Its translation is CASSSRRGNSPLHF. The V and J segments used are TRBV11-2 and TRBJ1-6, with TRBD1 tentatively as D gene (5 bases match). From a lookup of the germline V gene, CDR1 and CDR2 are SGHAT and FQNNGV. The CDR3 measures 14 amino acids from cysteine to phenylalanine. Just CDR3 DNA is preserved here, 42 bases in frame from base 1. Relative to germline, V is 6 bases shorter and J is 6 bases shorter, with 12 bases between their ends.